This T cell receptor (beta chain) was retrieved from a study of shared clonotypes between healthy human individuals. Every subset's genomic DNA went evenly onto several immunoSEQ plates. Generated by immunoSEQ multiplex PCR, the TCRdb table keeps only in-frame clones and is missing some. The sample holds some 2 million clones, less than 95% seen once. After removal of 4 bases from V and 3 bases from J, the junction contained 13 bases not matched to a gene. Per germline, CDR1 MGHRA and CDR2 YSYEKL. This CDR3 region has 17 residues. Study outcomes and limitations: It was only blood that was sampled, and tissue repertoires likely differ. The donor pool, a small one, limited the genetic and exposure-history diversity represented. Unshared clonotypes carried lower generation probabilities than those common to all four donors.

Naive CD8 cells comprised CD45RO-negative, CCR7-positively selected cells, excluding terminally differentiated effector memory CD45RA+ cells. A word on this clone: The antigen remains unidentified.

The specimen was naive CD8+ T cells sorted from blood. This receptor was taken from a man younger than 35 in good health. The V call is TRBV4-1, the J call TRBJ1-2, with TRBD1 matching 8 bases. Here the CDR3 reads CASSLRTGLDLHYGYTF. The CDR3 bases are TGCGCCAGCAGCCTAAGGACAGGGTTAGATTTGCACTATGGCTACACCTTC.